The present TCR beta chain was sequenced within a study of long-term antiretroviral therapy in people with HIV. From each donor, at least one pre-ART PBMC sample and at least two post-ART PBMC samples were obtained. On this clone: What it binds is unknown.

Survey-level immunoSEQ v3.0 assays were run. Clones were read by immunoSEQ multiplex PCR, and TCRdb kept only the in-frame ones, dropping some. The sample contains roughly 15,000 clones, about 80% of which appear only once. Points from the study as a whole: CDR3 lengths in HIV samples spanned a narrower range than controls. The ART regimens used between the mid-2000s and the late 2010s may be less effective than current ones. Following ART, diversity rose but still fell short of transplant donor controls.

The receptor was isolated from a man aged 40-50 years with HIV. The sequenced sample was unsorted PBMCs, obtained 3.2 years before starting antiretroviral therapy.

CDR3 bases: TGTGCCAGCAAGCCTCAGGGGTCCACTGAAGCTTTCTTT. Translation: CASKPQGSTEAFF. V is TRBV2 and J is TRBJ1-1; maybe TRBD1 (6 bases). V lost 7 bases and J lost 4, with 13 bases in between. In germline, CDR1 is SNHLY, CDR2 FYNNEI. The CDR3 length is 13 residues.